Below are 7 T cell receptor beta chains sequenced from a single sample in a study of blood T cell repertoires in COVID-19. Libraries were prepared by immunoSEQ multiplex PCR; TCRdb keeps only in-frame clonotypes and omits some of them. The data contain about 83,000 clones, approximately 86% of them seen just once; the ten biggest clones take up about 7.8%. The source material was peripheral blood. These receptors originate from a man at least 80 years old with active or convalescent COVID-19.

In its sample, this clone was seen once. CDR3 sequence reads: CSASAREGDGGYTF. The CDR3 DNA is TGCAGTGCTAGTGCCAGGGAGGGTGATGGTGGCTACACCTTC. The chain links TRBV20-1 to TRBJ1-2, with D tentatively TRBD1 (5 bases). V shed 3 bases and J shed 7 bases, with 18 bases lying between them. The CDR3 contains 14 residues. CDR1 DFQATT and CDR2 SNEGSKA come from the germline V gene (reference sequence).

This clone was found a few times. The chain is built from TRBV14 and TRBJ1-2, with D uncertain. The germline gives CDR1 SGHDN, CDR2 FVKESK. The CDR3 consists of 14 residues. V lost 0 bases and J 8 bases, leaving 13 bases between the germline ends. DNA of the CDR3: TGTGCCAGCAGCCAAGACTCTAGGCTGAGGGGCTACACCTTC. This sequence encodes CASSQDSRLRGYTF.

The chain employs TRBV2 and TRBJ1-5; maybe TRBD1 (5 bases). The V and J ends lost 6 bases and 0 bases respectively, with 15 bases between them. The CDR3 has 16 residues. Germline CDR1 reads SNHLY; CDR2 reads FYNNEI. CDR3 in amino acids: CASSKGRYDSNQPQHF. Written as DNA, the CDR3 is TGTGCCAGCAGCAAGGGGCGGTATGATAGCAATCAGCCCCAGCATTTT.

The genes are TRBV9 and TRBJ2-1; possible D gene TRBD2, 7 bases. This CDR3 comprises 14 residues. The germline V and J ends were trimmed by 0 bases and 10 bases, with 14 bases remaining between them. Germline CDR1 and CDR2: SGDLS and YYNGEE. CDR3 sequence: CASSVVRGGGEQFF. CDR3 nucleotide sequence: TGTGCCAGCAGCGTAGTGCGCGGCGGGGGCGAGCAGTTCTTC.

J is TRBJ1-2 and V is TRBV6-5; the D gene is possibly TRBD1 (5 bases). CDR1 and CDR2 from the germline V gene are MNHEY and SVGAGI. Trimming removed 5 bases at V and 8 bases at J, with 15 bases between. CDR3 length: 13 residues. CDR3 in amino acids: CASSPTEGRGYTF. The CDR3 DNA reads TGTGCCAGCAGTCCAACGGAGGGGAGGGGCTACACCTTC.

DNA for the CDR3: TGTGCCAGCGGAACCCATCCAGGGGATAATCAGCCCCAGCATTTT. Encoded protein: CASGTHPGDNQPQHF. The chain carries TRBV27 and TRBJ1-5; maybe TRBD1 (6 bases). Germline V CDR1 and CDR2: MNHEY, SMNVEV (reference sequence). Trimming took off 8 bases at V and 4 bases at J, with 18 bases between the two ends. The CDR3 is 15 residues long.

V gene TRBV5-1 combines with J gene TRBJ2-3; D perhaps matches TRBD2 (6 bases). V was pared by 0 bases and J by 9 bases, with 20 bases between. There are 16 residues in the CDR3. Germline V gene sequence: CDR1 SGHRS, CDR2 YFSETQ. CDR3 sequence reads: CASSLGLAAARTTQYF. CDR3 coding DNA: TGCGCCAGCAGCTTGGGATTAGCGGCAGCTAGAACAACGCAGTATTTT.